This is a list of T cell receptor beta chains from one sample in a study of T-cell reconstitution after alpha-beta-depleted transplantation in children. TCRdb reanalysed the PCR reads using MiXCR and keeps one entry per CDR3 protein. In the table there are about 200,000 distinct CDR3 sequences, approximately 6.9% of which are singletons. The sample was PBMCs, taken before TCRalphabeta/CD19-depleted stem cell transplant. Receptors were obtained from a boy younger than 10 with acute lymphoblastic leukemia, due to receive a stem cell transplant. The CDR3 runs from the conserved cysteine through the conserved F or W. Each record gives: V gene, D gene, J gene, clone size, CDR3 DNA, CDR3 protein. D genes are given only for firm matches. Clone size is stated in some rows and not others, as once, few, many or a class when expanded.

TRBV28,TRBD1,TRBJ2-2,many,TGTGCCAGCAGTTTATTCTCCGCCGGACAGGGGTACACCGGGGAGCTGTTTTTT,CASSLFSAGQGYTGELFF
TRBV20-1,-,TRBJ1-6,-,TGCAGTGCTAGGGAGGACCAATATTCACCCCTCCACTTT,CSAREDQYSPLHF
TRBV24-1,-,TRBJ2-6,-,TGTGCCACCAGTGATTCGGGACTCACCGGGGCCAACGTCCTGACTTTC,CATSDSGLTGANVLTF
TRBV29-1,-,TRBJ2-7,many,TGCAGCGTTGACACGGGGAGCTCCTACGAGCAGTACTTC,CSVDTGSSYEQYF
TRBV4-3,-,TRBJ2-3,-,TGCGCCAGCAGCCAAGATACGGGAACGGCAGATACGCAGTATTTT,CASSQDTGTADTQYF
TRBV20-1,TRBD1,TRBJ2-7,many,TGCAGTGCTAGAGCAGCTACCCGGGACAGAGCCTACGAGCAGTACTTC,CSARAATRDRAYEQYF
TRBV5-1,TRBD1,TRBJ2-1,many,TGCGCCAGCAGCCAAGACACAGGGGATGAGCAGTTCTTC,CASSQDTGDEQFF
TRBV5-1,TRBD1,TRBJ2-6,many,TGCGCCAGCAGCGAGGGACAGGGATCCGGGGCCAACGTCCTGACTTTC,CASSEGQGSGANVLTF
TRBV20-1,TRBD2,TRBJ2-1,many,TGCAGTGCTATTACTAGCGATACGTTCTTC,CSAITSDTFF
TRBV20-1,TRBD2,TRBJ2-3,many,TGCAGTGCTAGAGCCCTGACTAGCGGCCCCAGCACAGATACGCAGTATTTT,CSARALTSGPSTDTQYF
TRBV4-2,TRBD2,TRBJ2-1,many,TGTGCCAGCAGCCTCTCCTCCGTTACTAGCGGGGGTGCAGGAGAGCAGTTCTTC,CASSLSSVTSGGAGEQFF
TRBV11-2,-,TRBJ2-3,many,TGTGCCAGCAAGAGCAACAAAGCCACAGATACGCAGTATTTT,CASKSNKATDTQYF
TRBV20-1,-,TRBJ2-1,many,TGCAGTGCTCCGACCAACAATGAGCAGTTCTTC,CSAPTNNEQFF
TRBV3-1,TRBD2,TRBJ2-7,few,TGTGCCAGCAGTCCTATAGCGGGGGGAACATACGAGCAGTACTTC,CASSPIAGGTYEQYF
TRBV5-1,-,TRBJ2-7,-,TGCGCCAGCAGCCCTGACTCGGGGGAGGGGGGCAACGAGCAGTACTTC,CASSPDSGEGGNEQYF
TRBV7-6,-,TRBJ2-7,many,TGTGCCAGCAGCTTAGGACTGTTCTACGAGCAGTACTTC,CASSLGLFYEQYF